This section outlines one TCR beta chain sequence together with its context. What it binds is unknown. Preparation of TRB cDNA libraries relied on 5' RACE carrying UMI labels. Reprocessing the 5' RACE reads, TCRdb reports a single entry for every CDR3 protein and omits DNA. This listing includes 85,000 to 90,000 distinct CDR3 sequences. The entry originates in a study of CXCR3-negative and CXCR3-positive naive CD8 T cells. Background on the study: For each library, about 1.5 +/- 0.3 million TRB reads were obtained, roughly 140 million in total. Whole-study findings and limits: Compared with CXCR3-negative naive cells, CXCR3-positive naive cells showed more hydrophobic TRB CDR3s.

Within the CD8+ T cell compartment, naive cells were CD45RO-CCR7+CD27+CD95-. The sequenced sample consisted of naive CXCR3+ CD8+ T cells from blood. Indicated subset: CD45RO-CCR7+CD27+CD95- naive CD8+ T cells expressing CXCR3 (TNR3+). The clonotype originates from a human donor in good health. Some clones in this sample may be carry-over from other donors' samples.

CDR3 sequence: CSARGLSTDTQYF. The chain has TRBV20-1 and TRBJ2-3. CDR1 and CDR2 (germline): DFQATT, SNEGSKA (reference sequence). The CDR3 contains 13 residues.